The 19 T cell receptor beta chains listed next were all sequenced from one sample in a study of T cell responses to AZD1222 COVID-19 vaccine. Using immunoSEQ multiplex PCR, the repertoire was profiled, and TCRdb retains in-frame clones only, with some absent. The sample carries more than 150,000 clones, roughly 90% recorded once. This sample comprised peripheral blood, obtained 28 days after the second AZD1222 dose. These receptor sequences come from an adult who received the AZD1222 COVID-19 vaccine.

The genes are TRBV19 and TRBJ2-1; no reliable D call. Germline assignment: CDR1 LNHDA and CDR2 SQIVND (reference sequence). The CDR3 covers 15 residues. Trimming took off 0 bases at V and 2 bases at J, with 8 bases between the two ends. CDR3 coding DNA: TGTGCCAGTAGTATAGACTTGGCTGCCTACAATGAGCAGTTCTTC. Translated: CASSIDLAAYNEQFF.

The J gene is TRBJ2-7, the V gene TRBV4-2; D is undetermined. With 2 bases removed from V and 2 bases from J, the gap between germline ends came to 13 bases. CDR1 is LGHNA and CDR2 is YNFKEQ in the germline V gene. The CDR3 is 15 amino acids. The CDR3, as DNA: TGTGCCAGCAGCCAATCTGGGGTCTACACCTACGAGCAGTACTTC. Protein: CASSQSGVYTYEQYF.

The chain uses TRBV5-5 and TRBJ1-5, with TRBD1 matching over 8 bases. This CDR3 comprises 15 residues. CDR1 and CDR2 (germline): SGHKS, YYEKEE (reference sequence). Trimming cost V 4 bases and J 7 bases; bases outside gene matches: 10. The CDR3 DNA reads as TGTGCCAGCAGCGCCGACAGGGGTGCTTTCCAGCCCCAGCATTTT. Encoded protein: CASSADRGAFQPQHF.

The CDR3 protein is CASSIGPGQGYSNQPQHF. DNA for the CDR3: TGTGCCAGTAGTATAGGACCGGGACAGGGATATAGCAATCAGCCCCAGCATTTT. This chain joins TRBV19 and TRBJ1-5; TRBD1 matches 9 bases. Trimming at V came to 1 base and at J to 0 bases, leaving 7 bases not matched to a gene. CDR1 is LNHDA and CDR2 is SQIVND in the germline V gene (reference sequence). This CDR3 region has 18 residues.

The rearrangement uses TRBV21-1 and TRBJ1-6; the D call TRBD1 from the table was never checked on the DNA. TRBV21-1 is marked as a pseudogene. The CDR3 is 10 amino acids. The chain's CDR3 is CASSSQPLHF. CDR3 DNA: TGTGCCAGCAGCTCCCAGCCCCTCCACTTT.

The V and J genes are TRBV6-4 and TRBJ2-3; D is possibly TRBD1 (6 bases). Trimming left V 2 bases short and J 4 bases short, with 10 bases between. Germline V gene data show CDR1 as MRHNA and CDR2 as SNTAGT. CDR3 length: 14 residues. Here the CDR3 reads CASSDRGNADTQYF. The CDR3 nucleotides read TGTGCCAGCAGTGACAGGGGGAACGCAGATACGCAGTATTTT.

The CDR3 nucleotides are TGCAGCGTTGAACATGGGACTAGCTCCTACGAGCAGTACTTC. It codes for CSVEHGTSSYEQYF. J is TRBJ2-7 and V is TRBV29-1; 8 nucleotides match TRBD2. Germline CDR1 SQVTM, CDR2 ANQGSEA. CDR3 length: 14 residues. Unmatched junction bases numbered 3, after V lost 2 bases and J lost 0 bases.

The genes are TRBV6-5 and TRBJ2-2; 9 bases fit TRBD1. V was clipped by 7 bases and J by 7 bases; unmatched bases: 10. The germline V gene has CDR1 MNHEY and CDR2 SVGAGI. The CDR3 has 15 residues. CDR3 amino acids: CASTTGGSLGGELFF. CDR3 nucleotide sequence: TGTGCCAGCACAACAGGGGGCTCTCTGGGCGGGGAGCTGTTTTTT.

The chain joins TRBV28 to TRBJ2-7, with 7 bases fitting TRBD2. CDR3 size: 16 residues. Trimming at V came to 2 bases and at J to 2 bases, leaving 9 bases not matched to a gene. Germline CDR1 and CDR2: MDHEN and SYDVKM. The CDR3 bases are TGTGCCAGCAGTTTACGAGTCGGGGGGAGGGCCTACGAGCAGTACTTC. Its translation: CASSLRVGGRAYEQYF.

The rearrangement uses TRBV5-6 and TRBJ1-2; 10 nucleotides match TRBD1. CDR1 is SGHDT, CDR2 YYEEEE, per germline. After removal of 0 bases from V and 5 bases from J, the junction contained 1 base not matched to a gene. The CDR3 contains 14 residues. CDR3 protein: CASSLGTGGYGYTF. The DNA for the CDR3 is TGTGCCAGCAGCTTGGGGACAGGGGGGTATGGCTACACCTTC.

The genes are TRBV7-2 and TRBJ1-6; 9 nucleotides align to TRBD1. The CDR3 contains 14 residues. Germline V CDR1 and CDR2: SGHTA, FQGNSA. V lost 2 bases, J lost 9 bases, and 2 bases stayed unmatched. The CDR3 DNA reads as TGTGCCAGCAGCTTATGGGGACAGGGTTCACCCCTCCACTTT. This gives the protein CASSLWGQGSPLHF. Variable domain in full (rest from reference TRBV7-2 and TRBJ1-6): GAGVSQSPSNKVTEKGKDVELRCDPISGHTALYWYRQSLGQGLEFLIYFQGNSAPDKSGLPSDRFSAERTGGSVSTLTIQRTQQEDSAVYLCASSLWGQGSPLHFGNGTRLTVT.

The chain links TRBV2 to TRBJ1-2; D is perhaps TRBD1 (5 bases). V was shortened by 6 bases and J by 7 bases, with 9 bases between the two germline ends. The germline V gene encodes CDR1 SNHLY and CDR2 FYNNEI. The CDR3 has 11 residues. CDR3 residues: CASRTGTGYTF. DNA for the CDR3: TGTGCCAGCAGAACAGGTACTGGCTACACCTTC.

The gene calls are TRBV11-2 and TRBJ2-1; 9 bases agree with TRBD2. V was pared by 0 bases and J by 7 bases, with 13 bases of the junction left unmatched. Per germline, CDR1 SGHAT and CDR2 FQNNGV. The CDR3 has 18 amino acids. Here the CDR3 DNA reads TGTGCCAGCAGCTTAGAGTATAGGCGGGAGGGCCGGCGAAATGAGCAGTTCTTC. Residues: CASSLEYRREGRRNEQFF.

The chain carries TRBV14 and TRBJ1-3; 10 nucleotides align to TRBD1. J lost 4 bases, V lost 3 bases, and 12 bases had no gene match. The CDR3 is 18 amino acids. The V gene's germline CDR1 is SGHDN and CDR2 FVKESK. Here the CDR3 DNA reads TGTGCCAGCAGCCAGGGACAGGGGATCAATTTGGACGGAAACACCATATATTTT. Translated, it gives CASSQGQGINLDGNTIYF.

The chain recombines TRBV28 with TRBJ1-6; TRBD1 might be the D (5 bases). There are 14 residues in the CDR3. Trimming took off 7 bases at V and 10 bases at J, with 17 bases between the two ends. Germline V gene sequence: CDR1 MDHEN, CDR2 SYDVKM. The CDR3 bases are TGTGCCAGCACCAAAGGGACTCGATTGTCACCCCTCCACTTT. This encodes CASTKGTRLSPLHF.

The J gene is TRBJ2-7, the V gene TRBV29-1, with 12 bases that match TRBD1. Looked up from germline, CDR1 is SQVTM and CDR2 is ANQGSEA. The CDR3 runs to 12 residues. V lost 7 bases, J lost 11 bases, and 9 bases stayed unmatched. The CDR3 region has the DNA TGCAGCGCTGGGACAGGGGGCGAAGAAAAGTACTTC. Encoded protein: CSAGTGGEEKYF.

The V gene is TRBV13, the J gene TRBJ2-1, with 15 bases aligning to TRBD2. The CDR3 sequence is 16 residues long. Germline V CDR1 and CDR2: PRHDT, FYEKMQ (reference sequence). J gave up 4 bases and V 3 bases, and 1 base lay outside the gene matches. The chain's CDR3 is CASSLGLAGGYNEQFF. The CDR3 DNA is TGTGCCAGCAGCTTGGGACTAGCGGGGGGATACAATGAGCAGTTCTTC.

This chain joins TRBV3-1 (or the pseudogene TRBV3-2) and TRBJ2-1, with D tentatively TRBD2 (5 bases). V dropped 4 bases and J dropped 3 bases, with 16 bases sitting between them. Germline values: CDR1 LGHDT, CDR2 YNNKEL (reference sequence). The CDR3 is 16 residues long. The CDR3 here is CASSPYRGSYYNEQFF. CDR3 bases: TGTGCCAGCAGCCCCTACCGAGGGAGCTACTACAATGAGCAGTTCTTC.

V and J are TRBV7-9 and TRBJ2-7, with D possibly being TRBD2 (6 bases). Germline V gene lookup returns CDR1 SEHNR and CDR2 FQNEAQ (reference sequence). The CDR3 contains 15 residues. Trimming left V 2 bases short and J 7 bases short, with 18 bases between. Written as DNA, the CDR3 is TGTGCCAGCAGCTTAAGGGGAAGTGCCGCGGGGGAGCAGTACTTC. This translates into CASSLRGSAAGEQYF.